Listed below are T cell receptor beta chains from one sample, sequenced in a study of CD8 T cells in Susac syndrome. MiXCR was run by TCRdb on the immunoSEQ multiplex PCR reads, yielding one entry per CDR3 protein. The sample lists 130,000 to 150,000 distinct CDR3 sequences; approximately 95% were seen once. The specimen sequenced was CD8+ T cells from PBMCs. The receptors were gathered from a human donor in good health. CDR3s include the opening cysteine and the closing phenylalanine or tryptophan. A D gene is named only where the DNA matches it firmly.

J gene: TRBJ2-1
V gene: TRBV6-2/TRBV6-3
D gene: TRBD2
CDR3 DNA: TGTGCCAGCAGTTACTCCGAGACTAGCTCCCCTGAGCAGTTCTTC
CDR3 protein: CASSYSETSSPEQFF

J gene: TRBJ1-5
V gene: TRBV15
D gene: .
CDR3 DNA: TGTGCCACCAGCAGCCCTCCGGGGCATCATGGGGATCAGCCCCAGCATTTT
CDR3 protein: CATSSPPGHHGDQPQHF

J gene: TRBJ2-7
V gene: TRBV7-9
D gene: .
CDR3 DNA: TGTGCCAGCAGCTCGGAAACCCAGCAGCAGTACTTC
CDR3 protein: CASSSETQQQYF

J gene: TRBJ1-1
V gene: TRBV25-1
D gene: .
CDR3 DNA: TGTGCCAGCAGTGTTCAGGGGTGGAACACTGAAGCTTTCTTT
CDR3 protein: CASSVQGWNTEAFF

J gene: TRBJ2-7
V gene: TRBV4-3
D gene: TRBD2
CDR3 DNA: TGCGCCAGCAGCCAAGAGGGGACTAGCGGCTCCTACGAGCAGTACTTC
CDR3 protein: CASSQEGTSGSYEQYF

J gene: TRBJ2-7
V gene: TRBV11-1
D gene: .
CDR3 DNA: TGTGCCAGCAGCTCCCCTAAGGACTACGAGCAGTACTTC
CDR3 protein: CASSSPKDYEQYF

J gene: TRBJ1-2
V gene: TRBV13
D gene: .
CDR3 DNA: TGTGCCAGCAGCTTAACCAAGATAGGACGTATCTATGGCTACACCTTC
CDR3 protein: CASSLTKIGRIYGYTF

J gene: TRBJ2-7
V gene: TRBV4-3
D gene: .
CDR3 DNA: TGCGCCAGCAGCCAAGACAGGGGTAGCTCCTACGAGCAGTACTTC
CDR3 protein: CASSQDRGSSYEQYF

J gene: TRBJ2-3
V gene: TRBV11-2
D gene: .
CDR3 DNA: TGTGCCAGCAGCTTATCAGGCAGCTTTACAGATACGCAGTATTTT
CDR3 protein: CASSLSGSFTDTQYF

J gene: TRBJ2-1
V gene: TRBV20-1
D gene: TRBD2
CDR3 DNA: TGCAGTGCTAGAGCGGGAGGATACAATGAGCAGTTCTTC
CDR3 protein: CSARAGGYNEQFF

J gene: TRBJ2-7
V gene: TRBV6-5
D gene: TRBD1
CDR3 DNA: TGTGCCAGCAGTTACTTGTCAGGGGGCTCCTACGAGCAGTACTTC
CDR3 protein: CASSYLSGGSYEQYF

J gene: TRBJ1-3
V gene: TRBV18
D gene: .
CDR3 DNA: TGTGCCGCCGAAGCCGGAAACACCATATATTTT
CDR3 protein: CAAEAGNTIYF

J gene: TRBJ2-7
V gene: TRBV27
D gene: .
CDR3 DNA: TGTGCCAGCACTGGGACATATCCCGGCGAGCAGTACTTC
CDR3 protein: CASTGTYPGEQYF

J gene: TRBJ2-3
V gene: TRBV15
D gene: .
CDR3 DNA: TGTGCCACCAGCAGAGATTTGGGGATTCCCACAGATACGCAGTATTTT
CDR3 protein: CATSRDLGIPTDTQYF

J gene: TRBJ2-1
V gene: TRBV11-2
D gene: TRBD2
CDR3 DNA: TGTGCCAGCAGCTCCGGGACTAGCGGTGTAGATGAGCAGTTCTTC
CDR3 protein: CASSSGTSGVDEQFF